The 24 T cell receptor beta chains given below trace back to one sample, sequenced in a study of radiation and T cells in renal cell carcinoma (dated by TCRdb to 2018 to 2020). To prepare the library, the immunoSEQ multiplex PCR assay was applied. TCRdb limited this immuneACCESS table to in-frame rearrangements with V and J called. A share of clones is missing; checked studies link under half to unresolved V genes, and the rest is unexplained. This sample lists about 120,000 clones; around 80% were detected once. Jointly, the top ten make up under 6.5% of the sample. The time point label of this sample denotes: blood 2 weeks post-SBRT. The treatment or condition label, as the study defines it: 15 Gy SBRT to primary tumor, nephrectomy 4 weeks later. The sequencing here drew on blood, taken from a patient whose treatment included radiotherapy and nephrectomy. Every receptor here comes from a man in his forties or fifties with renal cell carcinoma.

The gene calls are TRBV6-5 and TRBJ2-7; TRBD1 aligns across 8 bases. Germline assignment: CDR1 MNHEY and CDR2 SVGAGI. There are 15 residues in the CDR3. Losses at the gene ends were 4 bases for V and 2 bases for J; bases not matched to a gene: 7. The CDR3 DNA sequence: TGTGCCAGCAGTTCTGGACAGGGACCCCCCTACGAGCAGTACTTC. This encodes CASSSGQGPPYEQYF.

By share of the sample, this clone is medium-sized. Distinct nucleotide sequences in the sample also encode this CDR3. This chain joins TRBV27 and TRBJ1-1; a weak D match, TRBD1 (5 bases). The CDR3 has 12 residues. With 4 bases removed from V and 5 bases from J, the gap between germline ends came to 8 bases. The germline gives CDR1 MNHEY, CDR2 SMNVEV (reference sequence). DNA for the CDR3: TGTGCCAGCAGTTCTGGGGGTACTGAAGCTTTCTTT. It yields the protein CASSSGGTEAFF.

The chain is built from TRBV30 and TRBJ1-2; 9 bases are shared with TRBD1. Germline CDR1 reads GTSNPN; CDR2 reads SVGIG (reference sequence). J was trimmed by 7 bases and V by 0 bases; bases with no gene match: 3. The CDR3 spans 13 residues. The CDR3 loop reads CAWSVQTGGGYTF. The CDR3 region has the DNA TGTGCCTGGAGTGTTCAGACAGGGGGTGGCTACACCTTC.

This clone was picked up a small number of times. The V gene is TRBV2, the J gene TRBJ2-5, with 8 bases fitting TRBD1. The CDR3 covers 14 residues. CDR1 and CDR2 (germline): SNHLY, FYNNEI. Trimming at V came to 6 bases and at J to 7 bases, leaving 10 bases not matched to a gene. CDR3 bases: TGTGCCAGCAGGGACAGGGCCAGTGTCGGGACCCAGTACTTC. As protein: CASRDRASVGTQYF.

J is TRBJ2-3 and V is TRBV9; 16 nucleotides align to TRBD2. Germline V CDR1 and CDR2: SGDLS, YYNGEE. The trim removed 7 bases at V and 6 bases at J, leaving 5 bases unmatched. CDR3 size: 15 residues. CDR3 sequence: CASGTSGGALDTQYF. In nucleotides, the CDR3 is TGTGCCAGCGGGACTAGCGGGGGGGCGCTGGATACGCAGTATTTT.

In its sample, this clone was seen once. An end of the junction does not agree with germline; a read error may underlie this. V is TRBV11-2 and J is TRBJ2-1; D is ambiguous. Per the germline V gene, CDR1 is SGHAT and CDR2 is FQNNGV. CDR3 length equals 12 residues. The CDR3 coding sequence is TGTGCCAGCAGCTTCGGGCTCACCCCGCCGCTCTTC. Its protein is CASSFGLTPPLF.

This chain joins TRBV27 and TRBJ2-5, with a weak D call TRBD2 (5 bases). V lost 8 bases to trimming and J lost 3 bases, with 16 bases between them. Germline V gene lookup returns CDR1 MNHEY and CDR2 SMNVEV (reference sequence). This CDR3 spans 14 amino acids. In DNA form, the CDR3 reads TGTGCCAGCCAAATATCCGTCGGGAAAGAGACCCAGTACTTC. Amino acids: CASQISVGKETQYF.

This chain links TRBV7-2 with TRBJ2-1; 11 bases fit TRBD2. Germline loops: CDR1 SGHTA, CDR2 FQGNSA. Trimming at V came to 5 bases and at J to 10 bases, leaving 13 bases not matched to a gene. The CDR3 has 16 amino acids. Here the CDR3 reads CASSPSSGGHPLEQFF. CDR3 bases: TGTGCCAGCAGCCCATCTAGCGGGGGGCATCCTTTAGAGCAGTTCTTC.

CDR3 protein: CASSPYGATNEKLFF. CDR3 DNA sequence: TGTGCCAGCAGCCCTTATGGAGCAACTAATGAAAAACTGTTTTTT. The rearrangement joins TRBV11-2 to TRBJ1-4, with D unclear. Trimming removed 5 bases at V and 0 bases at J, with 10 bases between. CDR3 length: 15 residues. Germline V lookup: CDR1 SGHAT, CDR2 FQNNGV.

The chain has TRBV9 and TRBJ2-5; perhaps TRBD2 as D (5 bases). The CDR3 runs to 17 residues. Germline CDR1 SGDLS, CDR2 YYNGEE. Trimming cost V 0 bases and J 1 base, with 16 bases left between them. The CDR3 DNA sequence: TGTGCCAGCAGCGTAGGAGTAGCGCAAATTAGCCAAGAGACCCAGTACTTC. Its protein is CASSVGVAQISQETQYF.

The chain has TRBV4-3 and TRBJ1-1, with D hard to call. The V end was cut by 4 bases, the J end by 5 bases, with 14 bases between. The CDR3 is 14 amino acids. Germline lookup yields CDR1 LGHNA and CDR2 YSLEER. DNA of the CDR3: TGCGCCAGCAGCCCCTCGGAGACCAGTACTGAAGCTTTCTTT. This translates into CASSPSETSTEAFF.

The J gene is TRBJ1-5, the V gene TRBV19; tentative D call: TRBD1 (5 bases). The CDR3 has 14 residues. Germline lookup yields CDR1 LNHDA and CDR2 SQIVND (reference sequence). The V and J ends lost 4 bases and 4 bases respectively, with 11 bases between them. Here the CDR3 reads CASSTGTANQPQHF. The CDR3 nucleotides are TGTGCCAGTAGTACCGGGACGGCTAATCAGCCCCAGCATTTT.

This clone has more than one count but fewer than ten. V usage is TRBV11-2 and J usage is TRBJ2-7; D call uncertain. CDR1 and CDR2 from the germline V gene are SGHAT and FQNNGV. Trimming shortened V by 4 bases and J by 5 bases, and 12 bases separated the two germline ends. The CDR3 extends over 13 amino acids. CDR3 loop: CASSSGGSDEQYF. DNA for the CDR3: TGTGCCAGCAGCTCGGGCGGTTCCGACGAGCAGTACTTC.

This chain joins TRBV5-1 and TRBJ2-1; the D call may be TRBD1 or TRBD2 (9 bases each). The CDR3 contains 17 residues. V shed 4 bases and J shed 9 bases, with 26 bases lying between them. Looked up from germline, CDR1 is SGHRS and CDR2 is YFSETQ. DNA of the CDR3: TGCGCCAGCAGCCTGGCGGGGGGGACAGGGCCCCTGACTGAGCAGTTCTTC. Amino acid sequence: CASSLAGGTGPLTEQFF. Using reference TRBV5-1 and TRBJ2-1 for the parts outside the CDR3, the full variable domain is KAGVTQTPRYLIKTRGQQVTLSCSPISGHRSVSWYQQTPGQGLQFLFEYFSETQRNKGNFPGRFSGRQFSNSRSEMNVSTLELGDSALYLCASSLAGGTGPLTEQFFGPGTRLTVL.

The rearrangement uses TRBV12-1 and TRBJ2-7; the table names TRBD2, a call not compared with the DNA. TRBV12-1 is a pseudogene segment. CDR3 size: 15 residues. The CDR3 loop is CASSFSPDLAYEQYF. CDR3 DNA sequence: TGTGCCAGCAGCTTTTCGCCTGATCTAGCCTACGAGCAGTACTTC.

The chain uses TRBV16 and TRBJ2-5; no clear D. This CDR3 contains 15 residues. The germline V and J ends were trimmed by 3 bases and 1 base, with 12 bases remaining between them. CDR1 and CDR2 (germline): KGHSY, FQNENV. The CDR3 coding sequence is TGTGCCAGCAGCCAGGATCGGACGCCCCAAGAGACCCAGTACTTC. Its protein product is CASSQDRTPQETQYF. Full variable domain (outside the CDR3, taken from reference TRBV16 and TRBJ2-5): GEEVAQTPKHLVRGEGQKAKLYCAPIKGHSYVFWYQQVLKNEFKFLISFQNENVFDETGMPKERFSAKCLPNSPCSLEIQATKLEDSAVYFCASSQDRTPQETQYFGPGTRLLVL.

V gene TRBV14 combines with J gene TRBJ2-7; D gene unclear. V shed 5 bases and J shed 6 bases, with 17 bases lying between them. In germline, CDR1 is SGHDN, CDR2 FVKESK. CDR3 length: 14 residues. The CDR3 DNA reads TGTGCCAGCAGCAAGACTTCACTTCGGCCCGAGCAGTACTTC. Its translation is CASSKTSLRPEQYF.

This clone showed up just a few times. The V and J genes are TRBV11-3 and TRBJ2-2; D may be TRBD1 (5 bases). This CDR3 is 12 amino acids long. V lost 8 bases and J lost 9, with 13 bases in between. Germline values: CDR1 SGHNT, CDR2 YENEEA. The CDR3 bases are TGTGCCAGCTCCAGGGCAGGGCGGGAGCTGTTTTTT. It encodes CASSRAGRELFF. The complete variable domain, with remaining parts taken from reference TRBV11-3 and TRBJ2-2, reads EAGVVQSPRYKIIEKKQPVAFWCNPISGHNTLYWYLQNLGQGPELLIRYENEEAVDDSQLPKDRFSAERLKGVDSTLKIQPAELGDSAVYLCASSRAGRELFFGEGSRLTVL.

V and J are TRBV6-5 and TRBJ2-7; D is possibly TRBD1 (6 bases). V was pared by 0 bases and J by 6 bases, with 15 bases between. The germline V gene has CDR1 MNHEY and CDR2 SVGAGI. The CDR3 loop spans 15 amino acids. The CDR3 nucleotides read TGTGCCAGCAGTTACTCGCCGACAGGTATCATCGAGCAGTACTTC. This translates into CASSYSPTGIIEQYF.

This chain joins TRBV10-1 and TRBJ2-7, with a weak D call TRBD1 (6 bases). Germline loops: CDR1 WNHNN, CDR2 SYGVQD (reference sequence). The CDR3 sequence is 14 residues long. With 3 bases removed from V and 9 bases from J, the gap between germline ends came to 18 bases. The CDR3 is CASSDAGGGRGQYF. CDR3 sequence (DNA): TGCGCCAGCAGTGACGCTGGGGGCGGCCGGGGGCAGTACTTC.

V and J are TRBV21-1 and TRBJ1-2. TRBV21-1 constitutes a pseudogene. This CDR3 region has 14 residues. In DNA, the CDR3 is TGTGCCAGCAGCAACCCAGCGGATTACTATGGCTACACCTTC. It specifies CASSNPADYYGYTF.

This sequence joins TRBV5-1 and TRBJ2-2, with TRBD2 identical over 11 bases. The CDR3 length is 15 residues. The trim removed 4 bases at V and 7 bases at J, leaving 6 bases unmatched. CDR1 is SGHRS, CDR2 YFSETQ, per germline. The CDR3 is CASSGSGRDDGELFF. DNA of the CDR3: TGCGCCAGCAGCGGTAGCGGGAGGGACGACGGGGAGCTGTTTTTT.

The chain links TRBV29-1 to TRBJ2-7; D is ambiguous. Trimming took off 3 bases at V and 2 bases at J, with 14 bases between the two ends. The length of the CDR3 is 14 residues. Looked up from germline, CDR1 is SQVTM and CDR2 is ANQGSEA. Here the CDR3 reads CSVDVGIGTYEQYF. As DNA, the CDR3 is TGCAGCGTTGATGTGGGGATCGGAACCTACGAGCAGTACTTC.

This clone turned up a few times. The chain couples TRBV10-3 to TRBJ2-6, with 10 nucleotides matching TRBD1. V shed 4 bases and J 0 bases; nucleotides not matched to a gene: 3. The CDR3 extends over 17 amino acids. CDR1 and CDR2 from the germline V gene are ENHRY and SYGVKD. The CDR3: CAISVDRGSSGANVLTF. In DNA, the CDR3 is TGTGCCATCAGTGTGGACAGGGGGAGCTCTGGGGCCAACGTCCTGACTTTC.